These 8 T cell receptor beta chains were all obtained from the same sample, sequenced in a study of T cell responses to AZD1222 COVID-19 vaccine. Profiled with immunoSEQ multiplex PCR; TCRdb holds only in-frame clones, not every one. This table has around 90,000 clones, about 86% appearing once. The sequencing here drew on peripheral blood, taken on day 0 of AZD1222 vaccination. The receptors shown here come from an adult in good health.

This sequence joins TRBV6-5 and TRBJ1-6, with 8 nucleotides matching TRBD1. Germline V gene lookup returns CDR1 MNHEY and CDR2 SVGAGI. This CDR3 spans 14 amino acids. With V trimmed by 6 bases and J by 7 bases, 5 bases remained unmatched. DNA of the CDR3: TGTGCCAGCAGAGGGACAGGAGAAAATTCACCCCTCCACTTT. This gives the protein CASRGTGENSPLHF.

V usage is TRBV6-1 and J usage is TRBJ1-4; 7 bases are a match to TRBD1. The CDR3 totals 14 residues. The germline V gene has CDR1 MNHNS and CDR2 SASEGT. The junction had 8 bases not matched to a gene; V was cut back by 6 bases and J by 7 bases. The DNA for the CDR3 is TGTGCCAGCAGCTTGACAGGGTTGAGTGAAAAACTGTTTTTT. Its protein is CASSLTGLSEKLFF.

In nucleotides, the CDR3 is TGTGCCAGCCGGGGTGCAGGGACTAGCGGCACAGATACGCAGTATTTT. Its translation: CASRGAGTSGTDTQYF. V and J are TRBV5-4 and TRBJ2-3; 10 bases are shared with TRBD2. After removal of 7 bases from V and 1 base from J, the junction contained 9 bases not matched to a gene. Germline lookup yields CDR1 SGHNT and CDR2 YYREEE (reference sequence). The CDR3 runs to 16 residues.

This sequence joins TRBV2 and TRBJ1-5; D gene unclear. Germline V gene lookup returns CDR1 SNHLY and CDR2 FYNNEI. V dropped 2 bases and J dropped 9 bases, with 8 bases sitting between them. The CDR3 spans 12 residues. CDR3 nucleotide sequence: TGTGCCAGCAGTGAACCTCCGACGCCCCAGCATTTT. Its protein product is CASSEPPTPQHF.

The V and J genes are TRBV30 and TRBJ1-1; no firm D call. Deletions cut 0 bases from V and 5 bases from J, with 16 bases between. Germline CDR1 GTSNPN, CDR2 SVGIG (reference sequence). This CDR3 is 15 amino acids long. CDR3 sequence: CAWSVRAGMETEAFF. CDR3 nucleotide sequence: TGTGCCTGGAGTGTTAGGGCCGGGATGGAAACTGAAGCTTTCTTT.

This chain connects TRBV5-6 to TRBJ1-4; TRBD1 aligns across 9 bases. The CDR3 sequence is 15 residues long. V dropped 6 bases and J dropped 5; count of bases not matched to a gene: 8. The germline V gene encodes CDR1 SGHDT and CDR2 YYEEEE. CDR3 bases: TGTGCCAGCAAGAGGTCCGGGACAGGGAATGAAAAACTGTTTTTT. Encoded protein: CASKRSGTGNEKLFF.

V usage is TRBV4-1 and J usage is TRBJ2-3, with 7 bases matching TRBD1. The CDR3 is 17 amino acids. Germline V gives CDR1 MGHRA, CDR2 YSYEKL. The V and J ends lost 0 bases and 0 bases, in that order; junction bases with no gene match: 6. This CDR3 reads CASSQDGTGASTDTQYF. Written as DNA, the CDR3 is TGCGCCAGCAGCCAAGATGGTACAGGGGCTAGCACAGATACGCAGTATTTT.

The chain uses TRBV5-6 and TRBJ2-1, with D possibly called TRBD1 or TRBD2 (5 bases each). The CDR3 totals 14 residues. Germline V CDR1 and CDR2: SGHDT, YYEEEE. The V and J ends lost 2 bases and 4 bases respectively, with 10 bases between them. The CDR3 sequence is CASSFRDPYNEQFF. The CDR3 nucleotides are TGTGCCAGCAGCTTCCGGGACCCATACAATGAGCAGTTCTTC.